This TCR beta chain is from a study of cytomegalovirus exposure and HLA in healthy donors. Trimming took 0 bases from V and 4 from J; bases not matched to a gene: 7. The CDR3 is made up of 17 amino acids. The germline gives CDR1 LGHNA, CDR2 YNFKEQ. Notes on this clone: The antigen is not known.

This table comes from immunoSEQ multiplex PCR, and its TCRdb copy is limited to in-frame clones, with some not included. The repertoire holds fewer than 100,000 clones, around 94% seen once, with approximately 3.5% in the top ten. Study-level results: The study put under 200 TCR beta chains on its list as cytomegalovirus-associated.

The sample consisted of PBMCs. The source of this sequence is a woman aged 18-29 years in good health and CMV-seropositive. The chain couples TRBV4-2 to TRBJ2-7, with 12 bases matching TRBD2. CDR3: CASSQEAPSGGAYEQYF. The CDR3 DNA follows: TGTGCCAGCAGCCAAGAAGCGCCTAGCGGGGGGGCTTACGAGCAGTACTTC.